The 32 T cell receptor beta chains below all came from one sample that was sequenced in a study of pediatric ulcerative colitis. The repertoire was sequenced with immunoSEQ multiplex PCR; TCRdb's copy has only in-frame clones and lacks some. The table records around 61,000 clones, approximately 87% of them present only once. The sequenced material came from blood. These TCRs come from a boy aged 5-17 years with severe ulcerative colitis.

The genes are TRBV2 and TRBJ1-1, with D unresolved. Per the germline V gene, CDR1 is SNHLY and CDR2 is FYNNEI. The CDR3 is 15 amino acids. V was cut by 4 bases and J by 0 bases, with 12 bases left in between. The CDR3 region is CASSGQPHMNTEAFF. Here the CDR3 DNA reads TGTGCCAGCAGTGGGCAGCCCCACATGAACACTGAAGCTTTCTTT. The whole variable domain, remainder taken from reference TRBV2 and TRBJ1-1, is EPEVTQTPSHQVTQMGQEVILRCVPISNHLYFYWYRQILGQKVEFLVSFYNNEISEKSEIFDDQFSVERPDGSNFTLKIRSTKLEDSAMYFCASSGQPHMNTEAFFGQGTRLTVV.

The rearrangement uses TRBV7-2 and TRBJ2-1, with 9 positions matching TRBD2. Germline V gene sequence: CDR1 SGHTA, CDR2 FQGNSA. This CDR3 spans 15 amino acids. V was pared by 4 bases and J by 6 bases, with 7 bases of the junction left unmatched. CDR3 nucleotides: TGTGCCAGCAGCTCCAGTACTAGCGGGTTCAATGAGCAGTTCTTC. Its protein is CASSSSTSGFNEQFF.

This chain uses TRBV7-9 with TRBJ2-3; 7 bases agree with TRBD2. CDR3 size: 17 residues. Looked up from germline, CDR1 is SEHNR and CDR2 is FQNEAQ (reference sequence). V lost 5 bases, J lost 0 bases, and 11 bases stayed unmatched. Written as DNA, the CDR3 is TGTGCCAGCAGCCGAAGACTAGCAGCCGATAGCACAGATACGCAGTATTTT. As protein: CASSRRLAADSTDTQYF.

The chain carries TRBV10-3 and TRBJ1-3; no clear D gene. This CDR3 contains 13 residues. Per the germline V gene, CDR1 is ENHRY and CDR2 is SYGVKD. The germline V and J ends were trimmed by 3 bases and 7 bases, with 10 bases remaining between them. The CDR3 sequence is CAISDGPGNTIYF. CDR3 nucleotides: TGTGCCATCAGTGATGGCCCGGGCAACACCATATATTTT.

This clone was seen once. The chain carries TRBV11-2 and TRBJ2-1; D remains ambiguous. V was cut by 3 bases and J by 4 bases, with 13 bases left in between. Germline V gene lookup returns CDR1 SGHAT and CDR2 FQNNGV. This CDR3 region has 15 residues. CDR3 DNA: TGTGCCAGCAGCTTTGACCAACCGACATACAATGAGCAGTTCTTC. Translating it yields CASSFDQPTYNEQFF.

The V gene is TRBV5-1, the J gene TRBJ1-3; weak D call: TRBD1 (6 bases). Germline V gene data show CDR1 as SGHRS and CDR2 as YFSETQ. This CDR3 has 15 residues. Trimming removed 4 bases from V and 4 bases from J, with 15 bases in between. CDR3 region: CASSTPGTLGNTIYF. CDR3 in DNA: TGCGCCAGCAGCACTCCAGGGACATTGGGAAACACCATATATTTT.

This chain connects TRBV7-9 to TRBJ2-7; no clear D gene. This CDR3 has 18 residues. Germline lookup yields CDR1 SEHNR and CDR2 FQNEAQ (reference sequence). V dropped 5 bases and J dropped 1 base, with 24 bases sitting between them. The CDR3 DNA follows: TGTGCCAGCAGCAGCCTAATGAGTACCGATGGGGTTTCCTACGAGCAGTACTTC. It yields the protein CASSSLMSTDGVSYEQYF.

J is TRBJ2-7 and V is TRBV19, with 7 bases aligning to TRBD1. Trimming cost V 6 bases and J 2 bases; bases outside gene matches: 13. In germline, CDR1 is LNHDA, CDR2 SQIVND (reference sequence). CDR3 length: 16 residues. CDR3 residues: CASRRRTGTATYEQYF. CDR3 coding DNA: TGTGCCAGTAGGCGGAGAACCGGGACAGCTACCTACGAGCAGTACTTC.

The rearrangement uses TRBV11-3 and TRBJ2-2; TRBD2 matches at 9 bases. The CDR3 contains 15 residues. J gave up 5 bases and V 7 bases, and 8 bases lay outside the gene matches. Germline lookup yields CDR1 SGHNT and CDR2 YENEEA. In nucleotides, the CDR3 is TGTGCCAGCACCGTTAGCGGGAGTGGTACCGGGGAGCTGTTTTTT. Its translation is CASTVSGSGTGELFF.

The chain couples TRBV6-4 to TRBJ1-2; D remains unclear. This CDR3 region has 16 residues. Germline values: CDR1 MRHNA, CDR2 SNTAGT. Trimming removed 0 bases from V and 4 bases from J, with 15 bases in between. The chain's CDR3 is CASSDSGSSPVYGYTF. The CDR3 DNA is TGTGCCAGCAGTGACTCCGGGTCTAGCCCGGTCTATGGCTACACCTTC.

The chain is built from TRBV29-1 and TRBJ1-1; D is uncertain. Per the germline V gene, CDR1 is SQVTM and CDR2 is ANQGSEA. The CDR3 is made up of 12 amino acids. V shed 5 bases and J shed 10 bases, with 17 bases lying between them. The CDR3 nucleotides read TGCAGCGTTTCGGACTTTTACAACATAGCTTTCTTT. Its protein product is CSVSDFYNIAFF. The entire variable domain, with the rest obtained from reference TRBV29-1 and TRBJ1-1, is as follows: SAVISQKPSRDICQRGTSLTIQCQVDSQVTMMFWYRQQPGQSLTLIATANQGSEATYESGFVIDKFPISRPNLTFSTLTVSNMSPEDSSIYLCSVSDFYNIAFFGQGTRLTVV.

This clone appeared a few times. The CDR3 bases are TGTGCCAGCTCACCTGAGACAGGGGGCAGGACTGAAGCTTTCTTT. Residues: CASSPETGGRTEAFF. This chain joins TRBV18 and TRBJ1-1, with 10 positions matching TRBD1. V lost 3 bases to trimming and J lost 5 bases; unmatched junction nucleotides: 6. Germline V lookup: CDR1 KGHSH, CDR2 LQKENI. The CDR3 has 15 residues.

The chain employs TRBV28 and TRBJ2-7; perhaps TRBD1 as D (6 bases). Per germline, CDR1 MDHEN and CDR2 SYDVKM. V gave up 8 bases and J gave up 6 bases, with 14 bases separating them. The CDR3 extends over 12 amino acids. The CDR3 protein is CASRDNPREQYF. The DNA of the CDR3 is TGTGCCAGCCGGGACAATCCCCGCGAGCAGTACTTC.

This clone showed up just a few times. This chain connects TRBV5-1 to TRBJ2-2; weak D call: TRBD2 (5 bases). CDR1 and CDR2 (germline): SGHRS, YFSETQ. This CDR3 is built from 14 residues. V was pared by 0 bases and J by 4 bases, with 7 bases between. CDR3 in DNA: TGCGCCAGCAGCTTGGGGACTGGCACCGGGGAGCTGTTTTTT. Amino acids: CASSLGTGTGELFF.

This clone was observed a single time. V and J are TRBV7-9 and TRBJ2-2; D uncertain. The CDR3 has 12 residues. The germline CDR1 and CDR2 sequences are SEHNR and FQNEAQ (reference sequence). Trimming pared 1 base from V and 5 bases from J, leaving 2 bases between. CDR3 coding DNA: TGTGCCAGCAGCTTAGGTACCGGGGAGCTGTTTTTT. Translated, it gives CASSLGTGELFF.

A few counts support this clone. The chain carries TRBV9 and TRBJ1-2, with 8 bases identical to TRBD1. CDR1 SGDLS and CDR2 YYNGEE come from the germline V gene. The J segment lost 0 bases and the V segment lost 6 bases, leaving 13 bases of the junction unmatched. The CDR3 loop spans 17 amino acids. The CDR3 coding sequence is TGTGCCAGCACCTGGGGTCCCGGGACAGGATCTAACTATGGCTACACCTTC. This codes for CASTWGPGTGSNYGYTF.

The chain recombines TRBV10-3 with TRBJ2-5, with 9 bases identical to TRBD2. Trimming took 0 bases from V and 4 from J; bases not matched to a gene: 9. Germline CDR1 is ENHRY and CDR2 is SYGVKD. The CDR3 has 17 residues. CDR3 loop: CAISESSVTSGLETQYF. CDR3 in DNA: TGTGCCATCAGTGAGTCTTCAGTCACTAGCGGGTTAGAGACCCAGTACTTC.

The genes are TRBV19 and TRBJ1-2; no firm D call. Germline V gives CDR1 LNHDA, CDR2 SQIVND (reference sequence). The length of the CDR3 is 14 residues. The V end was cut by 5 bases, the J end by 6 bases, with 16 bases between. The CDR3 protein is CASSSHRAENGYTF. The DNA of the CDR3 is TGTGCCAGTAGTTCCCATAGGGCAGAAAATGGCTACACCTTC.

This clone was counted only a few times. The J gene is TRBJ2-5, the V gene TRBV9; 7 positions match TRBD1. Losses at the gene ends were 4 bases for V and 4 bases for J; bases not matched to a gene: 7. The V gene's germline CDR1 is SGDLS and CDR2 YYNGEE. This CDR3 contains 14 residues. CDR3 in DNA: TGTGCCAGCAGCCAGTCGACAGGGATAGAGACCCAGTACTTC. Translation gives CASSQSTGIETQYF.

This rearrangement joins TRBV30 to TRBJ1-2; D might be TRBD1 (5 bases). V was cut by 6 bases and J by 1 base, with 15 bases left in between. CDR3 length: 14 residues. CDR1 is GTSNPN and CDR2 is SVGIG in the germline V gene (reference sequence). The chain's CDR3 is CACPGPNDNYGYTF. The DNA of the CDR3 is TGTGCCTGTCCAGGGCCGAACGATAACTATGGCTACACCTTC.

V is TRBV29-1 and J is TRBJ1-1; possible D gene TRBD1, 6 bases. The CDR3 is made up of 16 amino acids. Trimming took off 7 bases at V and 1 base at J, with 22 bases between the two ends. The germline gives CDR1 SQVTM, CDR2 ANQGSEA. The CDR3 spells CSAFLRGGKANTEAFF. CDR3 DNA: TGCAGCGCCTTTCTGCGGGGGGGCAAGGCGAACACTGAAGCTTTCTTT.

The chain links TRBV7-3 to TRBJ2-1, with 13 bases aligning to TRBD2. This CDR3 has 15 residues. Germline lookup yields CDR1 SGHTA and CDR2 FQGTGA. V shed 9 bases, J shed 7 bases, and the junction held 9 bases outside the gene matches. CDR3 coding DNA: TGTGCCAGTGGTTATGGACTAGCGGGAGTTAATGAGCAGTTCTTC. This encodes CASGYGLAGVNEQFF.

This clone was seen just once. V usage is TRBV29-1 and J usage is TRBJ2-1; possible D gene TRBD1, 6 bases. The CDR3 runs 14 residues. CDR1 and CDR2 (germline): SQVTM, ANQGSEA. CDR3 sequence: CRPQRGRHANEQFF. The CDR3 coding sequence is TGCAGACCCCAGAGGGGGAGACACGCCAATGAGCAGTTCTTC.

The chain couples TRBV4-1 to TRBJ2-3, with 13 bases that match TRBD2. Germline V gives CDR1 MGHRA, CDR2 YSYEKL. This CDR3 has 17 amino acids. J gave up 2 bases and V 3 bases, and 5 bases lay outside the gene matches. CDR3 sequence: CASSHPGLAGDTDTQYF. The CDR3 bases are TGCGCCAGCAGCCACCCCGGACTAGCGGGAGACACAGATACGCAGTATTTT.

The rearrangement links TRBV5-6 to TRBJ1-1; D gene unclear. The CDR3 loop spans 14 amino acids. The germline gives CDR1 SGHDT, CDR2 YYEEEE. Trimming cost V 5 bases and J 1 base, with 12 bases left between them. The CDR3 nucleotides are TGTGCCAGCAGGTATTCCTCAGGGAACACTGAAGCTTTCTTT. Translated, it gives CASRYSSGNTEAFF.

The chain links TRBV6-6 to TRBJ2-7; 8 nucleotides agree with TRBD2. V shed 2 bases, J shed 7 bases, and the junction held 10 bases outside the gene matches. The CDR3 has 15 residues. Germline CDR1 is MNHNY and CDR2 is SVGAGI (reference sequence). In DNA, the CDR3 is TGTGCCAGCAGTTACGTATTAGCGGGAACGGGGGAGCAGTACTTC. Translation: CASSYVLAGTGEQYF.

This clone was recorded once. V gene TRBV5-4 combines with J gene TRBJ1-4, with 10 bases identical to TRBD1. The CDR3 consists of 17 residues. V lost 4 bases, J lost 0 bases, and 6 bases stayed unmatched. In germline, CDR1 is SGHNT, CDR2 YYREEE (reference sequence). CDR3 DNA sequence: TGTGCCAGCAGCACGAAGGACAGGGGGGCAACTAATGAAAAACTGTTTTTT. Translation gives CASSTKDRGATNEKLFF.

Here the CDR3 reads CASGTANQPQHF. The CDR3 DNA is TGTGCCAGCGGGACGGCAAATCAGCCCCAGCATTTT. The chain recombines TRBV2 with TRBJ1-5; D possibly corresponds to TRBD1 (5 bases). The CDR3 length is 12 residues. The germline V and J ends were trimmed by 8 bases and 4 bases, with 9 bases remaining between them. The germline V gene encodes CDR1 SNHLY and CDR2 FYNNEI.

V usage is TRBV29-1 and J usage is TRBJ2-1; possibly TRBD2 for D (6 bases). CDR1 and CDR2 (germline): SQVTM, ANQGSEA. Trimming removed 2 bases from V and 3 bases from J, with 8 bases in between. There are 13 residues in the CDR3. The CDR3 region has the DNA TGCAGCGTTGAAATGCGGGACTACAATGAGCAGTTCTTC. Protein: CSVEMRDYNEQFF.

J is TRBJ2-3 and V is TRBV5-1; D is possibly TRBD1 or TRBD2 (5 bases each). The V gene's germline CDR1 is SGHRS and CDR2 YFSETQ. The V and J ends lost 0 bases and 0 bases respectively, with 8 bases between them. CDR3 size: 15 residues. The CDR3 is CASSLGGGSTDTQYF. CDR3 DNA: TGCGCCAGCAGCTTGGGGGGCGGGAGCACAGATACGCAGTATTTT.

The CDR3 sequence is CAISEGVREKLFF. DNA of the CDR3: TGTGCCATCAGTGAGGGTGTTAGGGAAAAACTGTTTTTT. The chain couples TRBV10-3 to TRBJ1-4; unclear D gene. This CDR3 has 13 amino acids. Trimming removed 2 bases at V and 8 bases at J, with 9 bases between. Looked up from germline, CDR1 is ENHRY and CDR2 is SYGVKD.

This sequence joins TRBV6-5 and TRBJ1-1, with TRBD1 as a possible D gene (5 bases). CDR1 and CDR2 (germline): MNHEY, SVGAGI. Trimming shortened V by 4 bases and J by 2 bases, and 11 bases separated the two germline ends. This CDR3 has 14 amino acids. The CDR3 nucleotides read TGTGCCAGCAGTTTGGCAGGGTATAACACTGAAGCTTTCTTT. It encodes CASSLAGYNTEAFF.